Listed below are T cell receptor beta chains from one sample, sequenced in a study of T cell responses to AZD1222 COVID-19 vaccine. Measured with immunoSEQ multiplex PCR; TCRdb has only the in-frame clones, and not every one. The data hold some 130,000 clones, with roughly 93% observed a single time. Sequences were derived from peripheral blood, sampled on day 0 of AZD1222 vaccination. The receptors derive from an adult in good health. Each CDR3 is given with its conserved first and last residue.

>TRBV18
CASSRNTGGASTEAFF
>TRBV7-2
CASSSRVIYGYTF
>TRBV4-2
CASSQYTRGGEQYF
>TRBV6-5
CASSYTGTDYGYTF
>TRBV2
CASRINTEAFF
>TRBV15
CATSRDKLRTDTQYF
>TRBV7-9
CASSLSPRGNTIYF
>TRBV4-1
CASSQEGRRDGYTF
>TRBV6-5
CASSYSRANTEAFF
>TRBV5-1
CASSLATGADTQYF
>TRBV7-6
CASSLAQQSLAQLFF
>TRBV9
CASSERPSFRGQGYGYTF
>TRBV7-2
CASSSRGQRGTEAFF
>TRBV27
CASSFSGETYIYNSPLHF